These T cell receptor beta chains were read from a single sample in a study of cytomegalovirus exposure and HLA in healthy donors. Profiled with immunoSEQ multiplex PCR; TCRdb holds only in-frame clones, not every one. The table lists 100,000 or so clones, around 84% of them singletons. The specimen sequenced was PBMCs. These receptors were taken from a young woman in good health and CMV-seronegative. Both conserved end residues are part of each CDR3. The D gene is left open where the match is weak. The size of a clone is reported for some rows only, either as once, few or many, or as a class for expanded clones.

j_call clone_size d_call v_call cdr3_nt cdr3_aa
TRBJ2-2 . TRBD2 TRBV19 TGTGCCAGTAGTATTGGCCTAGCGGAACTCACCGGGGAGCTGTTTTTT CASSIGLAELTGELFF
TRBJ2-7 . TRBD1 TRBV6-5 TGTGCCAGCAGTTACTCCGGGACAGCCTACGAGCAGTACTTC CASSYSGTAYEQYF
TRBJ2-7 . . TRBV7-2 TGTGCCAGCAGCCCTGGAGAGAGGAAGCAGTACTTC CASSPGERKQYF
TRBJ1-1 . . TRBV7-9 TGTGCCAGCAGCCCCAGTCACCAACAGATGAACACTGAAGCTTTCTTT CASSPSHQQMNTEAFF
TRBJ2-3 once TRBD1 TRBV4-3 TGCGCCAGCAGCCCTGCAGGGGGTGTCACAGATACGCAGTATTTT CASSPAGGVTDTQYF
TRBJ2-3 . . TRBV7-9 TGTGCCAGCAGCTTAGACCTAACCCCTACGCAGTATTTT CASSLDLTPTQYF
TRBJ2-3 once TRBD2 TRBV27 TGTGCCAGCAGGGTTAGCGGGAGGAGTCGCACAGATACGCAGTATTTT CASRVSGRSRTDTQYF
TRBJ2-3 . TRBD1 TRBV4-1 TGCGCCAGCAGCCCTGGACAGGCTTTAGACACAGATACGCAGTATTTT CASSPGQALDTDTQYF
TRBJ2-7 few . TRBV6-6 TGTGCCAGCAGTTACACCGACAGGCTCTACGAGCAGTACTTC CASSYTDRLYEQYF
TRBJ2-7 . TRBD2 TRBV30 TGTGCCTGGAGTGTCAGAGCCGTCCGAATAGCGGGAGGGTACGAGCAGTACTTC CAWSVRAVRIAGGYEQYF
TRBJ2-3 . . TRBV28 TGTGCCAGCAGTTCCTTAGTCTTATGGGGCGATACGCAGTATTTT CASSSLVLWGDTQYF
TRBJ1-1 . . TRBV7-9 TGTTCCAGCAGCTCGGTGTCCAGGGACACTGAAGCTTTCTTT CSSSSVSRDTEAFF
TRBJ2-7 . TRBD1 TRBV7-2 TGTGCCAGCAGCTCGGGACAGGGATACTCCTACGAGCAGTACTTC CASSSGQGYSYEQYF
TRBJ2-1 . TRBD2 TRBV28 TGTGCCAGCAGTTTAAGGGTACTAGCGGTTTTCAATGAGCAGTTCTTC CASSLRVLAVFNEQFF